This T cell receptor beta chain was sequenced for a study of T cells after yellow fever vaccination (dated by TCRdb to between 2017 and 2020). Broadly, across the study: Libraries from fractions with low cell numbers were prepared with the SMART-Seq v4 Ultra Low Input RNA kit. To follow T-cell clones before and after primary and booster YFV17D yellow fever vaccination, bulk TCR alpha and beta repertoires were sequenced over time. Two healthy male donors, one aged 18 to 29 and one aged 30 to 40 years, were included in the cohort. Bulk PBMC replicates and cell subsets were isolated from blood drawn at multiple timepoints before and after both primary and secondary immunization. Results and caveats for the whole study, not just this receptor: Because the study included only a couple of donors, the extent to which the findings can be generalized is limited. A small fraction of clonotypes showed up in both the CD4 and CD8 compartments, probably as a result of convergent recombination. The secondary T-cell response was found to be weaker but faster than the primary response, with a peak reached on day 5 rather than on day 15. After the booster, most of the clones that had expanded following primary vaccination were detected again (around 97% of CD4 and roughly nine tenths of CD8), which suggests that memory was broadly maintained. Computational filtering was required because FACS-sorted repertoires could contain abundant contaminating clonotypes from the bulk population.

The germline V gene (reference sequence) sets CDR1 to LNHNV and CDR2 to YYDKDF. Cut back by 0 bases and 0 bases, the V and J ends lie 13 bases apart. The cysteine opens and the phenylalanine closes a CDR3 of 17 amino acids. Only CDR3 DNA remains: 51 bases, in frame from the first base. TCR cDNA was made using 5'RACE template switching, a step that added a universal primer site and unique molecular identifiers. Priming of cDNA synthesis was performed from both the TCR alpha and TCR beta constant segments. Library amplification used two PCR steps, and the second PCR step added sample barcodes and sequencing adapters. Sequencing of the libraries was done on either Illumina HiSeq 2500 (2x100 bp) or NovaSeq (2x150 bp). The authors' pipeline ran thus. Demultiplexing of reads and collapsing into UMI consensus sequences were performed with MIGEC, and V(D)J alignment was carried out with MiXCR. Using edgeR on replicate PBMC samples, clonotypes were called vaccine-responding if FDR was below 0.01 and the log2 fold change was above 5 up to day 15. CD4 or CD8 identity was assigned to each bulk clonotype according to whether the clonotype was present at higher abundance in the sequenced CD4 repertoire or the sequenced CD8 repertoire. TCRdb redid the processing of the public reads, applying fastp at Q25 and MiXCR, and retained in-frame beta chains. Records with the same CDR3 protein are collapsed into one entry carrying the most frequent genes and DNA. It is TCRdb's table, rather than the study itself, that gives the V and J calls and clone size. For this sample the table gives 500,000 to 650,000 distinct CDR3 sequences, of which about 12% were detected only once. Approximately 15% of the sample is taken by the ten largest.

This clonotype was detected only a few times. Its antigen has not been determined. No much larger clone is present one base from it, and per-base qualities are unavailable. Explained via the paper, the treatment or condition label denotes: live attenuated yellow fever vaccine strain. At each blood-draw timepoint, two biological replicates of bulk PBMCs were obtained. PBMCs were isolated from peripheral blood using a standard Ficoll-Paque protocol. RNA was extracted with TriZol from bulk PBMCs, CD4 and CD8 fractions, and dextramer-positive and dextramer-negative fractions. The sequence was collected from a man aged 30 to 39 who received the YFV17D yellow fever vaccine. This chain is built from TRBV15 and TRBJ2-3, and possibly TRBD1, on 6 matching bases. The material was PBMCs, obtained on the day of the yellow fever booster vaccination. At the DNA level, the sequence is TGTGCCACCAGCAGAGAAGTGGGGGCGCGGAGCACAGATACGCAGTATTTT. Translated, it reads CATSREVGARSTDTQYF.